This T cell receptor (beta chain) came from a study of cytomegalovirus exposure and HLA in healthy donors. Comment on this clone: Its antigen is undetermined.

J gave up 2 bases and V 4 bases, and 6 bases lay outside the gene matches. The CDR3 sequence is 16 residues long. CDR1 is SGHRS, CDR2 YFSETQ, per germline. Findings and caveats of the study: The classifier was said to identify cytomegalovirus status with high specificity and sensitivity.

The PCR made use of 60 Vbeta and 13 Jbeta primers. Here immunoSEQ multiplex PCR was the method, and the copy in TCRdb shows in-frame clones only, minus some. The table shows 86,000 or so clones, with about 85% occurring only once. Sequences were obtained from PBMCs. The chain recombines TRBV5-1 with TRBJ2-3, with 11 bases lining up with TRBD2. This receptor was identified in a woman in her thirties or forties in good health and CMV-seropositive. CDR3 loop: CASSPPTSGITDTQYF. The DNA of the CDR3 is TGCGCCAGCAGCCCCCCGACTAGCGGGATCACAGATACGCAGTATTTT.